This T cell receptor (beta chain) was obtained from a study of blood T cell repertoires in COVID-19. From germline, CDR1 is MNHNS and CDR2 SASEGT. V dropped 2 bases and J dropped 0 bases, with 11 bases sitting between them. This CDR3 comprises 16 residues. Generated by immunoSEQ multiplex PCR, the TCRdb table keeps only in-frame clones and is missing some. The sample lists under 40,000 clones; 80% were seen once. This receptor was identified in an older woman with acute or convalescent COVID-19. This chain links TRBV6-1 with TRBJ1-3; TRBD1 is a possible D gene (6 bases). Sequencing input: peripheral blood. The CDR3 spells CASSEQTGASGNTIYF. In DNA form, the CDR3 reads TGTGCCAGCAGTGAACAGACAGGCGCCTCTGGAAACACCATATATTTT.